The following is a TCR beta chain sequence with its context. The sample comes from a study of T cell responses to AZD1222 COVID-19 vaccine. Assay: immunoSEQ multiplex PCR; the TCRdb copy retains only in-frame clones and omits some. The repertoire holds roughly 58,000 clones, 89% seen once, with 6.1% in the top ten. CDR3 length: 16 residues. The V and J ends lost 2 bases and 5 bases, in that order; junction bases with no gene match: 10. CDR1 is LNHNV, CDR2 YYDKDF, per germline (reference sequence). The TCR sequence derives from an adult who received the AZD1222 COVID-19 vaccine. The sample in question was peripheral blood, obtained 28 days after the second AZD1222 dose. The chain employs TRBV15 and TRBJ1-1; 8 bases map to TRBD1. In DNA, the CDR3 is TGTGCCACCAGCAGACCATCAGGGGGCGCAGGGACTGAAGCTTTCTTT. This encodes CATSRPSGGAGTEAFF.